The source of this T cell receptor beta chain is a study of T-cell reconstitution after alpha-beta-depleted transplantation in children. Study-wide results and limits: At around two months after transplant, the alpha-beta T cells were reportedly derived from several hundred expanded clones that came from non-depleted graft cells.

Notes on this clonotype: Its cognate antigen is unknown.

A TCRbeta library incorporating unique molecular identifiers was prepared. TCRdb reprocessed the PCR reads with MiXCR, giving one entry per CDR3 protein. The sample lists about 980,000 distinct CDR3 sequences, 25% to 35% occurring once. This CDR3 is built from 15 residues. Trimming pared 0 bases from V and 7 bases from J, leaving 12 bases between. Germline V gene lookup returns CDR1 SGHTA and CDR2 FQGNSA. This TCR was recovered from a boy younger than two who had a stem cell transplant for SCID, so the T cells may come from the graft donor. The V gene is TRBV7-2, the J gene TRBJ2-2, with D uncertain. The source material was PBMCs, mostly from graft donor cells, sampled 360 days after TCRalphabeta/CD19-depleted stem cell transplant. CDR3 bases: TGTGCCAGCAGCTTAGCCGGGCTATCGGACGGGGAGCTGTTTTTT. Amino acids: CASSLAGLSDGELFF.